Listed below are T cell receptor beta chains from one sample, sequenced in a study of identical twins. TCRdb reprocessed the 5' RACE reads with MiXCR, giving one entry per CDR3 protein. The table lists fewer than 450,000 distinct CDR3 sequences, approximately 8.7% of them singletons, with roughly 8.7% in the top ten. The source material was naive T cells sorted from blood. The receptor source for this set is a woman between 45 and 60 years old in good health. CDR3s include the opening cysteine and the closing phenylalanine or tryptophan. The order of the fields is clone size, D gene, J gene, V gene, CDR3 DNA, CDR3 protein. A D gene is named only where the DNA matches it firmly. Some rows have no size entry. The others give once, few or many, or a class for an expanded clone.

>many|TRBD2|TRBJ2-1|TRBV5-4
TGTGCCAGCAGCTCTGAAAGACTGGGGAGGGGAGATGAGCAGTTCTTC
CASSSERLGRGDEQFF
>many|TRBD1|TRBJ1-2|TRBV12-3/TRBV12-4
TGTGCCAGCAGTGACGAGAGACAGGGGATCTATGGCTACACCTTC
CASSDERQGIYGYTF
>many|-|TRBJ1-1|TRBV5-1
TGCGCCAGCAGCCGGGGGGACACTGAAGCTTTCTTT
CASSRGDTEAFF
>few|TRBD2|TRBJ2-1|TRBV27
TGTGCCAGCAGTTCTAGCGGGAGGGCCACGTCCTACAATGAGCAGTTCTTC
CASSSSGRATSYNEQFF
>many|-|TRBJ2-3|TRBV2
TGTGCCAGCAGTGAGTTAACAGATACGCAGTATTTT
CASSELTDTQYF
>-|-|TRBJ2-2|TRBV10-2
TGCGCCAGCAGTGAGACGTCCCACGGGGAGCTGTTTTTT
CASSETSHGELFF
>many|TRBD1|TRBJ2-2|TRBV5-1
TGCGCCAGCAGCTTGGCAGGGACCTACAGGGGGATTGGTGCCGGGGAGCTGTTTTTT
CASSLAGTYRGIGAGELFF
>many|-|TRBJ2-3|TRBV10-3
TGTGCCATCAGTGAGGATAGGCCCACAGATACGCAGTATTTT
CAISEDRPTDTQYF
>-|-|TRBJ2-3|TRBV4-1
TGCGCCAGCTCCTCGTGGGGGACGCAGTATTTT
CASSSWGTQYF
>many|TRBD2|TRBJ2-2|TRBV5-1
TGCGCCAGCAGCTTAGCGGTGACTAGCGGGAGGGCCAATGTGATCGGGGAGCTGTTTTTT
CASSLAVTSGRANVIGELFF
>many|-|TRBJ1-4|TRBV20-1
TGCAGTGCTAGATACCTCCCGGGGGGAAAACTGTTTTTT
CSARYLPGGKLFF
>-|-|TRBJ2-1|TRBV7-6
TGTGCCAGCAGCCTTGGTGACGAGGGTTATTCCTACAATGACCAGTTCTTC
CASSLGDEGYSYNDQFF
>few|-|TRBJ2-3|TRBV14
TGTGCCAGCAGCCAAGCAACAAGCCGGGCCCGAGATACGCAGTATTTT
CASSQATSRARDTQYF
>-|TRBD1|TRBJ1-5|TRBV5-1
TGCGCCAGCAAGAAGGACAGGGGTGGCAATCAGCCCCAGCATTTT
CASKKDRGGNQPQHF
>few|-|TRBJ2-1|TRBV14
TGTGCCAGCAGCCAAGATTGGAGAGTGTGGCCGTTCTTC
CASSQDWRVWPFF
>-|-|TRBJ2-1|TRBV27
TGTGCCAGCAGTTTGTCACTAGCACCGATCTACAATGAGCAGTTCTTC
CASSLSLAPIYNEQFF
>-|TRBD2|TRBJ2-7|TRBV7-2
TGTGCCAGCAGCGAAGGACTAGCGGGAGGGCCTCGCGAGCAGTACTTC
CASSEGLAGGPREQYF
>few|-|TRBJ1-1|TRBV5-1
TGCGCCAGCAGCTCCAGGGGTATGGGGAACACTGAAGCTTTCTTT
CASSSRGMGNTEAFF
>-|-|TRBJ1-1|TRBV2
TGTGCCAGTACGAGGGGGGCTGAAGCTTTCTTT
CASTRGAEAFF
>-|-|TRBJ2-7|TRBV5-4
TGTGCTACAAGGGGGGCCGCCCACGAGCAGTACTTC
CATRGAAHEQYF
>many|TRBD2|TRBJ2-3|TRBV6-2/TRBV6-3
TGTGCCAGCAGTTACCCCAGAGCGGGAGTAGGGGATACGCAGTATTTT
CASSYPRAGVGDTQYF
>few|-|TRBJ1-2|TRBV3-1
TGTGCCAGCAGCCCCCTGGACCTAAATAACTATGGCTACACCTTC
CASSPLDLNNYGYTF
>many|TRBD2|TRBJ2-1|TRBV29-1
TGCAGCGTTGTGGTAGCGGGAGGTCCCTACAATGAGCAGTTCTTC
CSVVVAGGPYNEQFF
>-|-|TRBJ2-1|TRBV5-6
TGTGCCAGCAGCAGGGACCGGTACAATGAGCAGTTCTTC
CASSRDRYNEQFF
>-|-|TRBJ2-5|TRBV2
TGTGCCAGCAGTGGCGGCAGGGCGGAGACCCAGTACTTC
CASSGGRAETQYF
>many|-|TRBJ2-1|TRBV12-3/TRBV12-4
TGTGCCAGCAGTTCAACCCCGGGAGTAGGGTACAATGAGCAGTTCTTC
CASSSTPGVGYNEQFF
>many|TRBD2|TRBJ2-1|TRBV4-2
TGTGCCAGCAGCCAAAGTCAGCAGCGGGAGGGGAATGAGCAGTTCTTC
CASSQSQQREGNEQFF
>-|-|TRBJ2-6|TRBV7-6
TGTGCCAGCAGTTTAGGACATAGTCCCTCTGGGGCCAACGTCCTGACTTTC
CASSLGHSPSGANVLTF
>few|-|TRBJ2-5|TRBV29-1
TGCAGCGTTGAAGGGGGAGAAGAGACCCAGTACTTC
CSVEGGEETQYF
>few|-|TRBJ2-1|TRBV6-5
TGTGCCAGCAGCGGCCGTGGGAACAGTTACAATGAGCAGTTCTTC
CASSGRGNSYNEQFF
>many|-|TRBJ1-4|TRBV10-2
TGCGCCAGCAGTGCCAATTGGAAGGATGAAAAACTGTTTTTT
CASSANWKDEKLFF
>few|TRBD2|TRBJ2-1|TRBV7-3
TGTGCCAGCAGTTTCCCTCTGGCGGGAGATCGAAATGAGCAGTTCTTC
CASSFPLAGDRNEQFF
>few|TRBD1|TRBJ1-2|TRBV20-1
TGCAGTGCTAATCCTTGGACAGGGCATGGCTACACCTTC
CSANPWTGHGYTF
>few|-|TRBJ2-5|TRBV20-1
TGCAGTGCTCCTAGAGAATGGCACCAAGAGACCCAGTACTTC
CSAPREWHQETQYF
>few|-|TRBJ2-7|TRBV7-9
TGTGCCAGCAGCTTAGAGGGACTCCTCTACGAGCAGTACTTC
CASSLEGLLYEQYF